A selection of T cell receptor beta chains follows, all from one sample in a study of neoadjuvant anti-PD-1 for oral cavity cancer. The table came from immunoSEQ multiplex PCR; TCRdb's copy has only in-frame clones and leaves some out. In the table there are about 39,000 clones, 65% to 85% of which are singletons. The sample consisted of PBMCs, taken after nivolumab (anti-PD-1) treatment. These TCRs come from a person aged 35-79 years with oral cavity squamous cell carcinoma. Each CDR3 is given with its conserved first and last residue. Each record gives: J gene, V gene, clone size, D gene, CDR3 protein, CDR3 DNA. The D gene is left open where the match is weak. Some rows mark clone size as missing; the rest say once, few, many or name a class of expanded clone.

J: TRBJ1-5; V: TRBV30; size: once; D: TRBD1; CDR3: CAWSVRTGGLGNQPQHF; DNA: TGTGCCTGGAGTGTTAGGACAGGGGGGTTGGGGAATCAGCCCCAGCATTTT
J: TRBJ1-6; V: TRBV9; size: once; D: -; CDR3: CASSVSHSPLHF; DNA: TGTGCCAGCAGCGTATCCCATTCACCCCTCCACTTT
J: TRBJ1-5; V: TRBV6-5; size: -; D: -; CDR3: CASSYSGRAPHQPQHF; DNA: TGTGCCAGCAGTTACTCGGGCAGGGCGCCGCATCAGCCCCAGCATTTT
J: TRBJ1-2; V: TRBV6-4; size: few; D: -; CDR3: CASRRDGSYGYTF; DNA: TGTGCCAGCAGGAGGGACGGATCCTATGGCTACACCTTC
J: TRBJ2-3; V: TRBV29-1; size: -; D: -; CDR3: CSVEGYGRDTQYF; DNA: TGCAGCGTTGAGGGCTACGGGCGCGATACGCAGTATTTT
J: TRBJ2-7; V: TRBV7-9; size: -; D: TRBD2; CDR3: CASSLGLAGANEQYF; DNA: TGTGCCAGCAGCTTGGGACTAGCGGGAGCGAACGAGCAGTACTTC
J: TRBJ1-6; V: TRBV5-5; size: -; D: -; CDR3: CASSLQASSYNSPLHF; DNA: TGTGCCAGCAGCTTGCAAGCCAGCTCCTATAATTCACCCCTCCACTTT
J: TRBJ2-1; V: TRBV10-2; size: -; D: TRBD2; CDR3: CASSGLAGSSYNEQFF; DNA: TGCGCCAGCAGTGGACTAGCGGGGAGCTCCTACAATGAGCAGTTCTTC
J: TRBJ2-5; V: TRBV6-4; size: -; D: -; CDR3: CASSDSGTQYF; DNA: TGTGCCAGCAGTGACTCTGGGACCCAGTACTTC
J: TRBJ1-4; V: TRBV6-5; size: -; D: -; CDR3: CASSRDYNEKLFF; DNA: TGTGCCAGCAGTCGGGACTATAATGAAAAACTGTTTTTT
J: TRBJ2-1; V: TRBV5-1; size: once; D: TRBD1; CDR3: CASSFSGTGGSYNEQFF; DNA: TGCGCCAGCAGCTTTTCCGGGACAGGGGGATCTTACAATGAGCAGTTCTTC
J: TRBJ2-2; V: TRBV10-2; size: -; D: -; CDR3: CASRGRVNTGELFF; DNA: TGCGCCAGCAGGGGCAGGGTGAACACCGGGGAGCTGTTTTTT
J: TRBJ2-1; V: TRBV5-4; size: few; D: TRBD2; CDR3: CASSLGTSGRGNEQFF; DNA: TGTGCCAGCAGCTTGGGGACTAGCGGGAGGGGGAATGAGCAGTTCTTC
J: TRBJ1-1; V: TRBV4-1; size: few; D: -; CDR3: CASSRGEQGGTEAFF; DNA: TGCGCCAGCAGCCGGGGGGAACAAGGCGGGACTGAAGCTTTCTTT
J: TRBJ2-1; V: TRBV5-1; size: -; D: TRBD1; CDR3: CASSLRPTGESTYNEQFF; DNA: TGCGCCAGCAGCCTAAGACCTACAGGGGAAAGCACCTACAATGAGCAGTTCTTC
J: TRBJ1-4; V: TRBV6-1; size: -; D: -; CDR3: CASRSSALSYF; DNA: TGTGCCAGCAGGTCATCAGCCCTTTCTTACTTT
J: TRBJ1-5; V: TRBV19; size: -; D: -; CDR3: CASHKNRGNQPQHF; DNA: TGTGCCAGCCATAAGAATAGGGGGAATCAGCCCCAGCATTTT
J: TRBJ2-1; V: TRBV9; size: -; D: -; CDR3: CASSVADSSYNEQFF; DNA: TGTGCCAGCAGCGTAGCGGACAGCTCCTACAATGAGCAGTTCTTC
J: TRBJ1-1; V: TRBV6-1; size: -; D: TRBD1; CDR3: CASSEVWDSSEAFF; DNA: TGTGCCAGCAGTGAAGTCTGGGACAGCTCTGAAGCTTTCTTT
J: TRBJ2-1; V: TRBV6-5; size: -; D: -; CDR3: CASSYTVYNEQFF; DNA: TGTGCCAGCAGTTACACCGTATACAATGAGCAGTTCTTC
J: TRBJ2-1; V: TRBV6-4; size: -; D: -; CDR3: CASRLSLNNEQFF; DNA: TGTGCCAGCAGACTCTCCCTAAACAATGAGCAGTTCTTC
J: TRBJ1-5; V: TRBV21-1; size: -; D: -; CDR3: CASRGQPARLNQPQHF; DNA: TGTGCCAGCAGAGGACAGCCAGCGCGCCTAAATCAGCCCCAGCATTTT
J: TRBJ2-3; V: TRBV10-2; size: -; D: -; CDR3: CASRGGRGDTQYF; DNA: TGCGCCTCGAGGGGGGGCCGGGGAGATACGCAGTATTTT
J: TRBJ1-4; V: TRBV9; size: -; D: TRBD1; CDR3: CASSVGTGDEKLFF; DNA: TGTGCCAGCAGCGTAGGGACAGGGGATGAAAAACTGTTTTTT
J: TRBJ2-7; V: TRBV29-1; size: -; D: TRBD1; CDR3: CSVSPGQGTYEQYF; DNA: TGCAGCGTTTCGCCGGGACAGGGAACCTACGAGCAGTACTTC
J: TRBJ1-2; V: TRBV7-9; size: few; D: TRBD1; CDR3: CASSWGQAAYGYTF; DNA: TGTGCCAGCAGCTGGGGACAGGCGGCCTATGGCTACACCTTC
J: TRBJ2-3; V: TRBV6-5; size: -; D: TRBD1; CDR3: CASEDRNTDTQYF; DNA: TGTGCCAGCGAGGACAGGAACACAGATACGCAGTATTTT
J: TRBJ2-3; V: TRBV7-8; size: -; D: TRBD2; CDR3: CASSLGPGLARTDTQYF; DNA: TGTGCCAGCAGCTTAGGCCCCGGACTAGCTAGGACAGATACGCAGTATTTT
J: TRBJ1-6; V: TRBV28; size: -; D: -; CDR3: CASSSDVSSSYNSPLHF; DNA: TGTGCCAGCAGTTCTGATGTATCGAGCTCCTATAATTCACCCCTCCACTTT
J: TRBJ2-5; V: TRBV15; size: -; D: TRBD2; CDR3: CATSRGDGREETQYF; DNA: TGTGCCACCAGCAGAGGGGACGGGAGGGAAGAGACCCAGTACTTC
J: TRBJ2-1; V: TRBV16; size: -; D: TRBD1; CDR3: CASSQQGEKQFF; DNA: TGTGCCAGCAGCCAACAGGGGGAGAAGCAGTTCTTC
J: TRBJ2-3; V: TRBV11-3; size: -; D: -; CDR3: CASSPLGGSDTQYF; DNA: TGTGCCAGCAGCCCCCTAGGAGGGTCGGATACGCAGTATTTT
J: TRBJ1-1; V: TRBV10-2; size: once; D: -; CDR3: CASSADRTTEAFF; DNA: TGCGCCAGCAGTGCCGACAGAACCACTGAAGCTTTCTTT
J: TRBJ2-1; V: TRBV7-8; size: -; D: -; CDR3: CASSLRDGRSYNEQFF; DNA: TGTGCCAGCAGCTTACGTGACGGACGTTCCTACAATGAGCAGTTCTTC
J: TRBJ1-2; V: TRBV6-4; size: -; D: -; CDR3: CASSAGVGNYGYTF; DNA: TGTGCCAGCAGCGCAGGGGTGGGGAACTATGGCTACACCTTC
J: TRBJ2-7; V: TRBV9; size: few; D: TRBD2; CDR3: CASSVAPSGYEQYF; DNA: TGTGCCAGCAGCGTAGCTCCTAGCGGCTACGAGCAGTACTTC
J: TRBJ2-1; V: TRBV5-1; size: -; D: -; CDR3: CASTDFGDEQFF; DNA: TGCGCCAGCACCGATTTCGGCGATGAGCAGTTCTTC
J: TRBJ2-1; V: TRBV6-1; size: -; D: -; CDR3: CASSEKGGPSSYNEQFF; DNA: TGTGCCAGCAGTGAAAAGGGGGGGCCGAGCTCCTACAATGAGCAGTTCTTC
J: TRBJ1-2; V: TRBV13; size: once; D: TRBD1; CDR3: CASSLGRGHYGYTF; DNA: TGTGCCAGCAGCTTAGGCAGGGGGCACTATGGCTACACCTTC
J: TRBJ1-1; V: TRBV19; size: -; D: -; CDR3: CASSITKHRSPEAFF; DNA: TGTGCCAGTAGTATCACCAAGCACAGGTCCCCTGAAGCTTTCTTT
J: TRBJ1-6; V: TRBV7-2; size: -; D: TRBD1; CDR3: CASSSTSGTGSSPLHF; DNA: TGTGCCAGCAGCTCCACCTCCGGGACAGGAAGTTCACCCCTCCACTTT
J: TRBJ2-7; V: TRBV15; size: -; D: -; CDR3: CATSRDRAAGEQYF; DNA: TGTGCCACCAGCAGAGATAGAGCCGCGGGGGAGCAGTACTTC
J: TRBJ2-1; V: TRBV5-1; size: -; D: -; CDR3: CASSLITGSYNEQFF; DNA: TGCGCCAGCAGCTTGATTACAGGATCTTACAATGAGCAGTTCTTC
J: TRBJ1-1; V: TRBV30; size: -; D: -; CDR3: CAWRGDQVNTEAFF; DNA: TGTGCCTGGAGGGGGGACCAAGTGAACACTGAAGCTTTCTTT
J: TRBJ2-1; V: TRBV25-1; size: -; D: TRBD1; CDR3: CASRAGTGLYNEQFF; DNA: TGTGCCAGCAGGGCCGGGACAGGGCTCTACAATGAGCAGTTCTTC
J: TRBJ1-1; V: TRBV25-1; size: -; D: -; CDR3: CASRSKGSKNTEAFF; DNA: TGTGCCAGTCGCTCTAAGGGCAGTAAGAACACTGAAGCTTTCTTT
J: TRBJ2-7; V: TRBV6-1; size: -; D: -; CDR3: CASSEAYYEQYF; DNA: TGTGCCAGCAGTGAAGCCTACTACGAGCAGTACTTC